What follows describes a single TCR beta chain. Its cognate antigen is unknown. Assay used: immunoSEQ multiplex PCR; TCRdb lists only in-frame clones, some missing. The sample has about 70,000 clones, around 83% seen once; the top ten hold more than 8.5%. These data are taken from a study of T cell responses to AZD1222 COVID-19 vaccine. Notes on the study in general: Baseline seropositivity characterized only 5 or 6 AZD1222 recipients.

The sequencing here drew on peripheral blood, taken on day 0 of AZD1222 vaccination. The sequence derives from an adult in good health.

The CDR3 loop reads CASSFSGGAEADTQYF. The CDR3 coding sequence is TGTGCCAGCAGTTTTTCCGGGGGGGCAGAAGCAGATACGCAGTATTTT. This rearrangement joins TRBV28 to TRBJ2-3; 8 positions agree with TRBD2. CDR1 MDHEN and CDR2 SYDVKM come from the germline V gene. The CDR3 length is 16 residues. V lost 3 bases and J lost 4; bases outside the gene matches: 9.